This T cell receptor beta chain was profiled in a study of T cell repertoires in cytomegalovirus infection. About the study: Well-studied HLA-B-restricted epitopes and recently identified HLA-C-restricted epitopes of CMV were both used in the study. Both a matching HLA type and CMV infection were indicated by public TCR beta signatures.

This clonotype occurred a few times. Its antigen is not identified. Study results and limitations: It was HLA-C-restricted CMV-specific TCR beta clonotypes that dominated the response ex vivo. Based on cumulative public TCR beta family frequency, carriers of CMV plus the relevant HLA were identified.

TCRdb passed the reads through MiXCR, listing each CDR3 protein once. Here the sample spans around 200,000 distinct CDR3 sequences, approximately 40% being singletons. Germline V CDR1 and CDR2: SGHVS, FQNEAQ. V was clipped by 2 bases and J by 4 bases; unmatched bases: 4. CDR3 size: 15 residues. The V call is TRBV7-8, the J call TRBJ1-4, with 7 bases identical to TRBD1. The source of this sequence is a human donor in good health (CMV status not recorded). Some clones in this sample may be carry-over from other donors' samples. This specimen consisted of CD8+ T cells from cultured PBMCs, obtained from culture after CMV antigen stimulation. This CDR3 reads CASSLRGQFNEKLFF. CDR3 in DNA: TGTGCCAGCAGCTTAAGGGGACAGTTTAATGAAAAACTGTTTTTT.